The 2 T cell receptor beta chains given below trace back to one sample, sequenced in a study of blood T cell repertoires in COVID-19. Profiled with immunoSEQ multiplex PCR; TCRdb holds only in-frame clones, not every one. This sample carries 150,000 to 200,000 clones, around nine tenths of them seen once, and the ten largest clones take over 4.5%. Material for sequencing was peripheral blood. The receptors stem from a human donor in a cohort sampled during active COVID-19.

The chain joins TRBV2 to TRBJ1-1; TRBD1 is a possible D gene (6 bases). CDR3 length equals 12 residues. V shed 5 bases and J shed 8 bases, with 12 bases lying between them. CDR1 SNHLY and CDR2 FYNNEI come from the germline V gene. The CDR3 sequence: CASSPTGPEAFF. DNA of the CDR3: TGTGCCAGCAGTCCAACAGGGCCAGAAGCTTTCTTT.

This clone was detected once. A read error may account for a junction end that differs from germline. The chain is built from TRBV6-1 and TRBJ2-3; D unresolved. The CDR3 totals 14 residues. The germline CDR1 and CDR2 sequences are MNHNS and SASEGT. The CDR3 DNA is TGTGCCAGCAGCGAAGCCAGACTGGTAGATACGCAGTATTTT. It translates to CASSEARLVDTQYF.